This TCR beta chain was identified during a study of molecular identifiers for immune sequencing clone quantification. On the study more broadly: Replicate experiments divided RNA from around 20,000 or 100,000 naive CD8 cells into five parts and sequenced four. Overall study findings and caveats: Same-barcode identical TCR molecules could make highly expanded clones look smaller than they are. In naive cells, under 1% of molecules belonged to clones above 20 RNA copies, against over 97% in effector cells.

J lost 3 bases, V lost 6 bases, and 8 bases had no gene match. The CDR3 totals 14 residues. The germline V gene encodes CDR1 DFQATT and CDR2 SNEGSKA (reference sequence). One entry per CDR3 protein, called by TCRdb with MiXCR from the PCR reads. The profile covers about 640,000 distinct CDR3 sequences, with 15% to 20% appearing a single time and roughly 0.85% taken by the ten largest. At least ten counts were recorded for this clonotype. Its antigen remains unknown. Sorting isolated naive CD8 T cells as CD8+CD4-CCR7+CD45RA+ events. V and J are TRBV20-1 and TRBJ2-7; 10 bases agree with TRBD2. Sample: naive CD8+ T cells from blood, with Jurkat cell RNA spiked in. The subset is: FACS-sorted CD8+CD4-CCR7+CD45RA+ naive T cells. The sequence was obtained from a human donor in good health. Some libraries in this study had Jurkat cell RNA spiked in. In nucleotides, the CDR3 is TGCAGTGCCCCAGGGCTAGCGGGAGACTACGAGCAGTACTTC. Amino acids: CSAPGLAGDYEQYF.